Following are 6 T cell receptor beta chains from one sample sequenced in a study of T cell responses to AZD1222 COVID-19 vaccine. Here immunoSEQ multiplex PCR was the method, and the copy in TCRdb shows in-frame clones only, minus some. The table shows 120,000 or so clones, with around 93% occurring only once. Source: peripheral blood, taken 28 days after the second AZD1222 dose. These receptors were collected from an adult who received the AZD1222 COVID-19 vaccine.

The chain couples TRBV9 to TRBJ2-7, with a possible D match to TRBD2 (7 bases). In germline, CDR1 is SGDLS, CDR2 YYNGEE. CDR3 size: 14 residues. V lost 3 bases, J lost 3 bases, and 13 bases lay in between. CDR3 bases: TGTGCCAGCAGCGAGGGGGGGCCTGGCTACGAGCAGTACTTC. Translated, it gives CASSEGGPGYEQYF.

The chain has TRBV27 and TRBJ1-4; 7 bases agree with TRBD1. CDR1 and CDR2 from the germline V gene are MNHEY and SMNVEV (reference sequence). With V trimmed by 4 bases and J by 5 bases, 10 bases remained unmatched. The CDR3 totals 16 residues. The CDR3 region has the DNA TGTGCCAGCAGTTCGCGGTGGACAGGAGGGAATGAAAAACTGTTTTTT. It translates to CASSSRWTGGNEKLFF.

The genes are TRBV7-9 and TRBJ1-1; 8 bases match TRBD1. The CDR3 runs to 15 residues. Losses at the gene ends were 6 bases for V and 2 bases for J; bases not matched to a gene: 8. Per germline, CDR1 SEHNR and CDR2 FQNEAQ (reference sequence). CDR3 in amino acids: CASSPQGAGNTEAFF. DNA of the CDR3: TGTGCCAGCAGTCCGCAGGGGGCTGGTAACACTGAAGCTTTCTTT. The full variable domain, completed using reference TRBV7-9 and TRBJ1-1, is DTGVSQNPRHKITKRGQNVTFRCDPISEHNRLYWYRQTLGQGPEFLTYFQNEAQLEKSRLLSDRFSAERPKGSFSTLEIQRTEQGDSAMYLCASSPQGAGNTEAFFGQGTRLTVV.

CDR3 protein: CSVGPATGEDYGYTF. DNA of the CDR3: TGCAGCGTTGGCCCCGCTACAGGGGAGGACTATGGCTACACCTTC. The chain combines TRBV29-1 with TRBJ1-2, with 7 bases aligning to TRBD1. The V gene's germline CDR1 is SQVTM and CDR2 ANQGSEA. The CDR3 contains 15 residues. V shed 4 bases and J 3 bases; nucleotides not matched to a gene: 11.

The chain uses TRBV6-5 and TRBJ1-3; D call uncertain. V lost 9 bases and J lost 2, with 11 bases in between. The CDR3 sequence is 13 residues long. From germline, CDR1 is MNHEY and CDR2 SVGAGI. The CDR3 nucleotides read TGTGCCAGTGGGGAGCAAGCTGGAAACACCATATATTTT. Translation: CASGEQAGNTIYF.

The chain is built from TRBV6-2 or TRBV6-3 and TRBJ2-6; D is undetermined. This CDR3 is built from 15 residues. The germline V gene encodes CDR1 MNHEY and CDR2 SVGEGT. With 4 bases removed from V and 0 bases from J, the gap between germline ends came to 7 bases. This CDR3 reads CASSFRVSGANVLTF. The DNA for the CDR3 is TGTGCCAGCAGTTTTCGTGTCTCTGGGGCCAACGTCCTGACTTTC.